Described below is a single T cell receptor (beta chain) sequence and its context. The antigen remains unidentified. PCR involved 60 Vbeta and 13 Jbeta primers. Sequencing was performed with immunoSEQ multiplex PCR; in TCRdb, only in-frame clones are kept and a portion is missing. The clone table shows more than 100,000 clones, with the ten largest holding roughly 1.5%. Deletions cut 2 bases from V and 0 bases from J, with 13 bases between. CDR3 length equals 16 residues. CDR1 is PRHDT and CDR2 is FYEKMQ in the germline V gene (reference sequence). The record originates from a study of cytomegalovirus exposure and HLA in healthy donors. Study-level findings and limits: By a later analysis, the bulk of CMV-associated TCR beta chains appeared HLA-restricted.

The rearrangement joins TRBV13 to TRBJ2-5, with a tentative D call TRBD2 (6 bases). The TCR comes from a middle-aged woman in good health and CMV-seronegative. The sample taken for sequencing was PBMCs. CDR3 amino acids: CASSLWGIADQETQYF. The CDR3 nucleotides are TGTGCCAGCAGCTTATGGGGTATAGCGGACCAAGAGACCCAGTACTTC.